The 9 T cell receptor beta chains below all came from one sample that was sequenced in a study of early T cells in non-severe SARS-CoV-2 infection. One entry per CDR3 protein, called by TCRdb with MiXCR from the 5' RACE reads. The table has more than 65,000 distinct CDR3 sequences, about 15% seen once. This specimen was whole blood, taken at baseline. Receptor source: an adult who was a healthcare worker with PCR-confirmed SARS-CoV-2 infection or an uninfected control (not recorded which).

This chain links TRBV5-5 with TRBJ2-7; D might be TRBD2 (6 bases). This CDR3 contains 14 residues. Germline V CDR1 and CDR2: SGHKS, YYEKEE (reference sequence). V was cut by 1 base and J by 5 bases, with 13 bases left in between. CDR3 residues: CASSLQLGGDEQYF. In nucleotides, the CDR3 is TGTGCCAGCAGCTTGCAACTAGGAGGGGACGAGCAGTACTTC.

This clonotype was counted between two and nine times. The gene calls are TRBV3-1 and TRBJ2-1, with D perhaps matching TRBD2 (5 bases). V shed 4 bases and J shed 6 bases, with 13 bases lying between them. In germline, CDR1 is LGHDT, CDR2 YNNKEL (reference sequence). The CDR3 length is 14 residues. CDR3 residues: CASSRSDRGNEQFF. The CDR3 DNA is TGTGCCAGCAGCCGCTCCGACCGGGGCAATGAGCAGTTCTTC.

The chain recombines TRBV10-2 with TRBJ1-1, with D unclear. CDR1 is WSHSY, CDR2 SAAADI, per germline. Trimming removed 8 bases at V and 0 bases at J, with 10 bases between. There are 13 residues in the CDR3. The CDR3, as DNA: TGCGCCAGCTTCGACAATTTGAACACTGAAGCTTTCTTT. Its protein product is CASFDNLNTEAFF.

V is TRBV20-1 and J is TRBJ2-1; D gene ambiguous. Trimming cost V 1 base and J 5 bases, with 6 bases left between them. This CDR3 has 12 amino acids. Germline lookup yields CDR1 DFQATT and CDR2 SNEGSKA (reference sequence). The CDR3 DNA sequence: TGCAGTGCTAGAGTGGAAAACAATGAGCAGTTCTTC. It encodes CSARVENNEQFF.

This clonotype has only a few counts. The CDR3 DNA reads as TGCGCCAGCAGCTTGGCCCCCGCCGGGACAGCGAGCAACTATGGCTACACCTTC. Translated: CASSLAPAGTASNYGYTF. The genes are TRBV5-1 and TRBJ1-2; 7 nucleotides agree with TRBD1. The junction had 13 bases not matched to a gene; V was cut back by 0 bases and J by 2 bases. CDR3 length: 18 residues. In germline, CDR1 is SGHRS, CDR2 YFSETQ.

In this sample, this clonotype turned up a few times. The rearrangement links TRBV7-8 to TRBJ2-2; no definite D call. CDR1 is SGHVS and CDR2 is FQNEAQ in the germline V gene. Trimming pared 3 bases from V and 0 bases from J, leaving 8 bases between. The CDR3 contains 15 residues. CDR3 protein: CASSLMRSNTGELFF. DNA of the CDR3: TGTGCCAGCAGCTTGATGCGGTCGAACACCGGGGAGCTGTTTTTT.

The chain carries TRBV5-1 and TRBJ2-7; 9 bases fit TRBD1. V lost 4 bases, J lost 4 bases, and 9 bases stayed unmatched. Germline V gene sequence: CDR1 SGHRS, CDR2 YFSETQ. CDR3 size: 15 residues. This CDR3 reads CASSASDRGMYEQYF. The CDR3 DNA reads TGCGCCAGCAGCGCCTCGGACAGGGGAATGTACGAGCAGTACTTC.

This clonotype was seen a few times. Here the CDR3 omits its conserved ending phenylalanine or tryptophan, so a read error is the likely source. The CDR3 DNA reads TGTGCCACCAGCTTCGGAAGCGGGAGATCGGATGAGCAGTTCGTC. The encoded protein is CATSFGSGRSDEQFV. V is TRBV11-2 and J is TRBJ2-1; 8 nucleotides line up with TRBD2. This CDR3 is 15 amino acids long. Germline loops: CDR1 SGHAT, CDR2 FQNNGV.

J is TRBJ2-7 and V is TRBV29-1; 7 bases are a match to TRBD1. Germline V gene lookup returns CDR1 SQVTM and CDR2 ANQGSEA. J gave up 3 bases and V 6 bases, and 5 bases lay outside the gene matches. CDR3 length equals 12 residues. The CDR3 DNA reads as TGCAGCGTGACAGGGAGAGGCTACGAGCAGTACTTC. This translates into CSVTGRGYEQYF.